Listed below are T cell receptor beta chains from one sample, sequenced in a study of tumor-infiltrating lymphocytes in localized non-small cell lung cancer. Assay used: immunoSEQ multiplex PCR; TCRdb lists only in-frame clones, some missing. Among over 15,000 clones listed, over 70% were seen once. Sequenced: lung tumor tissue. The receptor set was obtained from a human donor with non-small cell lung cancer. Each CDR3 is given without its conserved first and last residue. The order of the fields is CDR3 length, J gene, V gene, CDR3 protein.

len: 14; j_gene: TRBJ2-2; v_gene: TRBV18; CDR3aa: ASSRGPGLNTGELF
len: 13; j_gene: TRBJ1-3; v_gene: TRBV6-1; CDR3aa: ASGNRALSGNTIY
len: 14; j_gene: TRBJ2-5; v_gene: TRBV5-1; CDR3aa: ASSFGGLAGGETQY
len: 14; j_gene: TRBJ2-2; v_gene: TRBV5-1; CDR3aa: ASSLETSPDTGELF
len: 9; j_gene: TRBJ2-7; v_gene: TRBV5-6; CDR3aa: ASSSSYEQY
len: 12; j_gene: TRBJ2-3; v_gene: TRBV6-5; CDR3aa: ASSSILSGDTQY
len: 15; j_gene: TRBJ2-3; v_gene: TRBV5-6; CDR3aa: ASSLGVQGWDTDTQY
len: 14; j_gene: TRBJ1-5; v_gene: TRBV5-8; CDR3aa: ASSPQGGWTGQPQH
len: 15; j_gene: TRBJ2-1; v_gene: TRBV4-1; CDR3aa: ASSPPLRGTPPNEQF
len: 13; j_gene: TRBJ2-3; v_gene: TRBV9; CDR3aa: ASTQWGTGGDTPY
len: 12; j_gene: TRBJ2-3; v_gene: TRBV4-1; CDR3aa: ASSPGGSTDTQY
len: 13; j_gene: TRBJ1-1; v_gene: TRBV29-1; CDR3aa: SAAQTGGYNTEAF
len: 15; j_gene: TRBJ2-2; v_gene: TRBV30; CDR3aa: AWSGGTSGRTAGELF
len: 9; j_gene: TRBJ1-2; v_gene: TRBV2; CDR3aa: ASRGVGSYT
len: 12; j_gene: TRBJ1-2; v_gene: TRBV5-1; CDR3aa: ASSLWIWGYGYT
len: 10; j_gene: TRBJ2-2; v_gene: TRBV27; CDR3aa: ASSHHTGELF
len: 12; j_gene: TRBJ2-7; v_gene: TRBV11-2; CDR3aa: ASSLGGGGYEQY
len: 16; j_gene: TRBJ2-7; v_gene: TRBV10-3; CDR3aa: AKPSPRLAGPYSYEQY
len: 14; j_gene: TRBJ2-7; v_gene: TRBV9; CDR3aa: ASSPGGAGGTYEQY
len: 12; j_gene: TRBJ1-5; v_gene: TRBV7-2; CDR3aa: TSSFDSYNQPQH
len: 11; j_gene: TRBJ2-7; v_gene: TRBV6-6; CDR3aa: ASSPTRDYEQY
len: 11; j_gene: TRBJ2-7; v_gene: TRBV5-1; CDR3aa: ASSLATPYEQY
len: 12; j_gene: TRBJ1-2; v_gene: TRBV10-3; CDR3aa: AISDRGAGYGYT
len: 10; j_gene: TRBJ2-5; v_gene: TRBV5-1; CDR3aa: ASRVLQETQY
len: 14; j_gene: TRBJ2-7; v_gene: TRBV6-6; CDR3aa: ASSYASGGLSYEQY
len: 12; j_gene: TRBJ1-2; v_gene: TRBV19; CDR3aa: ASTTTGTGGGYT
len: 13; j_gene: TRBJ1-2; v_gene: TRBV28; CDR3aa: ASRDPRGSNYGYT
len: 9; j_gene: TRBJ1-2; v_gene: TRBV28; CDR3aa: ASRRDFGYT
len: 12; j_gene: TRBJ2-3; v_gene: TRBV14; CDR3aa: ASSQVHRGDTQY
len: 13; j_gene: TRBJ2-7; v_gene: TRBV10-3; CDR3aa: AISGATSGGEGQY
len: 12; j_gene: TRBJ2-7; v_gene: TRBV5-6; CDR3aa: ASTHRDRPYEQY
len: 12; j_gene: TRBJ2-1; v_gene: TRBV30; CDR3aa: AWSRGVGGNEQF
len: 12; j_gene: TRBJ2-7; v_gene: TRBV10-1; CDR3aa: ASSAVASSGEQY